A selection of T cell receptor beta chains follows, all from one sample in a study of T-cell reconstitution after alpha-beta-depleted transplantation in children. TCRdb re-called the PCR reads through MiXCR, storing one row per CDR3 protein. The sample lists 95,000 to 150,000 distinct CDR3 sequences, more than 20% occurring once. The sequences come from PBMCs, mostly from graft donor cells, collected 180 days after TCRalphabeta/CD19-depleted stem cell transplant. The origin of the receptors is a male patient aged 2-15 years who had a stem cell transplant for chronic granulomatous disease, so the T cells may come from the graft donor. Each CDR3 is given with its conserved first and last residue. The D gene is left open where the match is weak. Not every row has a clone size; where given, it reads once, few, many or a size class.

clone_size: many; d_call: TRBD1; v_call: TRBV29-1; j_call: TRBJ2-1; cdr3_aa: CSVEGGNTGEYNEQFF; cdr3_nt: TGCAGCGTTGAAGGGGGGAATACAGGGGAATACAATGAGCAGTTCTTC
clone_size: many; d_call: .; v_call: TRBV20-1; j_call: TRBJ2-7; cdr3_aa: CSARALGEEQYF; cdr3_nt: TGCAGTGCTAGAGCCCTGGGAGAAGAGCAGTACTTC
clone_size: .; d_call: .; v_call: TRBV12-3/TRBV12-4; j_call: TRBJ2-5; cdr3_aa: CASSFDGWETQYF; cdr3_nt: TGTGCCAGCAGTTTCGACGGGTGGGAGACCCAGTACTTC
clone_size: .; d_call: .; v_call: TRBV20-1; j_call: TRBJ2-7; cdr3_aa: CSARLGAREQYF; cdr3_nt: TGCAGTGCTAGATTAGGGGCGCGGGAGCAGTACTTC
clone_size: .; d_call: TRBD2; v_call: TRBV5-6; j_call: TRBJ2-3; cdr3_aa: CASSLGGSGKYTDTQYF; cdr3_nt: TGTGCCAGCAGCTTGGGGGGAAGCGGGAAGTACACAGATACGCAGTATTTT
clone_size: few; d_call: .; v_call: TRBV12-3/TRBV12-4; j_call: TRBJ2-6; cdr3_aa: CASSLSGTGANVLTF; cdr3_nt: TGTGCCAGCAGTTTATCGGGGACTGGGGCCAACGTCCTGACTTTC
clone_size: many; d_call: .; v_call: TRBV9; j_call: TRBJ2-7; cdr3_aa: CASSVAGGPADEQYF; cdr3_nt: TGTGCCAGCAGCGTAGCTGGTGGCCCAGCAGACGAGCAGTACTTC
clone_size: .; d_call: .; v_call: TRBV12-3/TRBV12-4; j_call: TRBJ2-3; cdr3_aa: CASSLGIGSTDTQYF; cdr3_nt: TGTGCCAGCAGTTTAGGAATCGGGAGCACAGATACGCAGTATTTT
clone_size: many; d_call: .; v_call: TRBV20-1; j_call: TRBJ2-3; cdr3_aa: CSASVLLSETQYF; cdr3_nt: TGCAGTGCCTCAGTTTTATTGTCAGAAACGCAGTATTTT
clone_size: few; d_call: .; v_call: TRBV29-1; j_call: TRBJ2-7; cdr3_aa: CSVVQGEGSHPQYF; cdr3_nt: TGCAGCGTTGTACAGGGAGAGGGTAGCCACCCACAGTACTTC
clone_size: .; d_call: .; v_call: TRBV28; j_call: TRBJ2-5; cdr3_aa: CASSLYLTGHLGETQYF; cdr3_nt: TGTGCCAGCAGTTTATATCTCACGGGACATCTAGGGGAGACCCAGTACTTC
clone_size: many; d_call: TRBD2; v_call: TRBV6-6; j_call: TRBJ2-1; cdr3_aa: CASRFAGAAYEQFF; cdr3_nt: TGTGCCAGCCGGTTTGCGGGAGCGGCGTATGAGCAGTTCTTC
clone_size: .; d_call: TRBD1; v_call: TRBV4-2; j_call: TRBJ1-5; cdr3_aa: CASSQGGQGFDQPQHF; cdr3_nt: TGTGCCAGCAGCCAAGGGGGACAGGGCTTCGATCAGCCCCAGCATTTT
clone_size: .; d_call: .; v_call: TRBV29-1; j_call: TRBJ2-5; cdr3_aa: CSVKGRFQETQYF; cdr3_nt: TGCAGCGTTAAGGGGAGGTTCCAAGAGACCCAGTACTTC
clone_size: few; d_call: TRBD1; v_call: TRBV7-2; j_call: TRBJ2-1; cdr3_aa: CASSSRDRGFHEQFF; cdr3_nt: TGTGCCAGCAGCTCCCGGGACAGGGGGTTTCATGAGCAGTTCTTC
clone_size: many; d_call: TRBD1; v_call: TRBV20-1; j_call: TRBJ2-7; cdr3_aa: CSALGQETTYEQYF; cdr3_nt: TGCAGTGCCCTGGGACAGGAGACCACCTACGAGCAGTACTTC
clone_size: few; d_call: .; v_call: TRBV6-6; j_call: TRBJ1-1; cdr3_aa: CASSLNSEAFF; cdr3_nt: TGTGCCAGCAGCCTGAACTCAGAAGCTTTCTTT
clone_size: few; d_call: TRBD2; v_call: TRBV20-1; j_call: TRBJ2-7; cdr3_aa: CSATRLASPYEQYF; cdr3_nt: TGCAGTGCTACTCGACTAGCTTCTCCCTACGAGCAGTACTTC
clone_size: many; d_call: TRBD1; v_call: TRBV20-1; j_call: TRBJ1-6; cdr3_aa: CSARGQTGTYNSPLHF; cdr3_nt: TGCAGTGCTAGAGGCCAGACAGGGACGTATAATTCACCCCTCCACTTT
clone_size: .; d_call: .; v_call: TRBV27; j_call: TRBJ1-2; cdr3_aa: CASSLQPRSSYTF; cdr3_nt: TGTGCCAGCAGTTTACAACCCCGGAGCTCCTACACCTTC
clone_size: once; d_call: TRBD2; v_call: TRBV2; j_call: TRBJ2-1; cdr3_aa: CASRLAGAYNEQFF; cdr3_nt: TGTGCCAGCCGACTAGCGGGGGCCTACAATGAGCAGTTCTTC
clone_size: few; d_call: TRBD1; v_call: TRBV27; j_call: TRBJ2-4; cdr3_aa: CASSHRVGGQGGKNIQYF; cdr3_nt: TGTGCCAGCAGTCATCGGGTTGGCGGACAGGGCGGCAAAAACATTCAGTACTTC
clone_size: .; d_call: .; v_call: TRBV27; j_call: TRBJ2-1; cdr3_aa: CASAPGPQFF; cdr3_nt: TGTGCCAGCGCCCCAGGGCCCCAGTTCTTC
clone_size: .; d_call: .; v_call: TRBV7-3; j_call: TRBJ2-3; cdr3_aa: CASSLHGGDTQYF; cdr3_nt: TGTGCCAGCAGCTTACACGGGGGCGATACGCAGTATTTT
clone_size: .; d_call: TRBD2; v_call: TRBV5-5; j_call: TRBJ2-5; cdr3_aa: CASSLLPREGETQYF; cdr3_nt: TGTGCCAGCAGCTTGTTACCCAGGGAGGGGGAGACCCAGTACTTC
clone_size: many; d_call: TRBD2; v_call: TRBV5-1; j_call: TRBJ2-3; cdr3_aa: CASSRLAGGDTQYF; cdr3_nt: TGCGCCAGCAGCCGACTAGCGGGGGGAGATACGCAGTATTTT
clone_size: many; d_call: TRBD1; v_call: TRBV5-6; j_call: TRBJ2-1; cdr3_aa: CASMGQGNFNEQFF; cdr3_nt: TGTGCCAGCATGGGACAGGGGAATTTCAATGAGCAGTTCTTC
clone_size: .; d_call: .; v_call: TRBV28; j_call: TRBJ1-1; cdr3_aa: CASTGETEAFF; cdr3_nt: TGTGCCAGCACAGGGGAAACTGAAGCTTTCTTT
clone_size: .; d_call: .; v_call: TRBV12-3/TRBV12-4; j_call: TRBJ2-1; cdr3_aa: CASSLSRGTHNEQFF; cdr3_nt: TGTGCCAGCAGCCTATCTAGGGGGACCCATAATGAGCAGTTCTTC
clone_size: .; d_call: .; v_call: TRBV7-2; j_call: TRBJ2-2; cdr3_aa: CASSPNAERSGELFF; cdr3_nt: TGTGCCAGCAGCCCCAACGCCGAGAGATCCGGGGAGCTGTTTTTT
clone_size: many; d_call: TRBD1; v_call: TRBV20-1; j_call: TRBJ1-1; cdr3_aa: CSPTRTGLKNTEAFF; cdr3_nt: TGCAGTCCGACGAGGACAGGCCTGAAGAACACTGAAGCTTTCTTT
clone_size: few; d_call: TRBD2; v_call: TRBV5-1; j_call: TRBJ2-7; cdr3_aa: CASSPRTSGGLYEQYF; cdr3_nt: TGCGCCAGCAGCCCGAGGACTAGCGGGGGACTCTACGAGCAGTACTTC
clone_size: .; d_call: TRBD1; v_call: TRBV7-9; j_call: TRBJ2-1; cdr3_aa: CASRNGTGDNEQFF; cdr3_nt: TGTGCCAGCAGGAACGGGACAGGGGACAATGAGCAGTTCTTC
clone_size: once; d_call: .; v_call: TRBV12-3/TRBV12-4; j_call: TRBJ1-2; cdr3_aa: CASTQSSYGYTF; cdr3_nt: TGTGCCAGCACCCAATCATCCTATGGCTACACCTTC
clone_size: .; d_call: .; v_call: TRBV4-2; j_call: TRBJ2-1; cdr3_aa: CASSHVRDYPYNEQFF; cdr3_nt: TGTGCCAGCAGCCACGTACGTGACTACCCCTACAATGAGCAGTTCTTC
clone_size: few; d_call: .; v_call: TRBV6-5; j_call: TRBJ1-4; cdr3_aa: CASTVYNEKLFF; cdr3_nt: TGTGCCAGCACGGTTTATAATGAAAAACTGTTTTTT
clone_size: many; d_call: .; v_call: TRBV5-1; j_call: TRBJ2-3; cdr3_aa: CASSPDGADTQYF; cdr3_nt: TGCGCCAGCAGCCCCGACGGGGCAGATACGCAGTATTTT
clone_size: many; d_call: .; v_call: TRBV20-1; j_call: TRBJ2-5; cdr3_aa: CSARGDSLTETQYF; cdr3_nt: TGCAGTGCTAGGGGGGACTCCCTAACGGAGACCCAGTACTTC
clone_size: many; d_call: TRBD2; v_call: TRBV7-2; j_call: TRBJ2-1; cdr3_aa: CASSPRPGLAGQFF; cdr3_nt: TGTGCCAGCAGCCCTAGACCGGGACTAGCGGGGCAGTTCTTC
clone_size: few; d_call: .; v_call: TRBV6-4; j_call: TRBJ2-3; cdr3_aa: CASSVLVGDTQYF; cdr3_nt: TGTGCCAGCAGTGTCCTAGTGGGAGATACGCAGTATTTT
clone_size: few; d_call: TRBD2; v_call: TRBV20-1; j_call: TRBJ2-1; cdr3_aa: CSAYTSGGYNEQFF; cdr3_nt: TGCAGTGCTTATACTAGCGGGGGATACAATGAGCAGTTCTTC
clone_size: .; d_call: .; v_call: TRBV5-1; j_call: TRBJ2-3; cdr3_aa: CASSFGEVRLTDTQYF; cdr3_nt: TGCGCCAGCAGCTTTGGTGAGGTTCGACTCACAGATACGCAGTATTTT
clone_size: many; d_call: .; v_call: TRBV12-3/TRBV12-4; j_call: TRBJ2-1; cdr3_aa: CAAGTATSYNEQFF; cdr3_nt: TGTGCCGCGGGGACAGCTACTTCCTACAATGAGCAGTTCTTC
clone_size: few; d_call: .; v_call: TRBV7-9; j_call: TRBJ1-1; cdr3_aa: CASSPRQPNTEAFF; cdr3_nt: TGTGCCAGCAGCCCCCGACAGCCTAACACTGAAGCTTTCTTT
clone_size: .; d_call: .; v_call: TRBV5-1; j_call: TRBJ2-7; cdr3_aa: CASSLTVQGSEQYF; cdr3_nt: TGCGCCAGCAGCTTGACAGTCCAGGGTAGCGAGCAGTACTTC
clone_size: few; d_call: .; v_call: TRBV4-3; j_call: TRBJ2-6; cdr3_aa: CASSQGLISGANVLTF; cdr3_nt: TGCGCCAGCAGCCAGGGACTGATCTCTGGGGCCAACGTCCTGACTTTC
clone_size: few; d_call: TRBD2; v_call: TRBV6-2/TRBV6-3; j_call: TRBJ2-3; cdr3_aa: CASRPSGALGTDTQYF; cdr3_nt: TGTGCCAGCAGGCCGAGCGGGGCCCTAGGCACAGATACGCAGTATTTT
clone_size: many; d_call: .; v_call: TRBV7-2; j_call: TRBJ2-5; cdr3_aa: CASSADETQYF; cdr3_nt: TGTGCCAGCAGCGCCGATGAGACCCAGTACTTC
clone_size: .; d_call: TRBD2; v_call: TRBV6-5; j_call: TRBJ2-5; cdr3_aa: CASSYALGLGGGAQETQYF; cdr3_nt: TGTGCCAGCAGTTACGCATTGGGATTGGGCGGGGGGGCCCAAGAGACCCAGTACTTC
clone_size: few; d_call: TRBD1; v_call: TRBV5-1; j_call: TRBJ2-1; cdr3_aa: CASSLSGQGSYNEQFF; cdr3_nt: TGCGCCAGCAGCTTGTCCGGACAGGGTTCCTACAATGAGCAGTTCTTC
clone_size: many; d_call: TRBD1; v_call: TRBV5-1; j_call: TRBJ1-6; cdr3_aa: CASSLKGQGNSPLHF; cdr3_nt: TGCGCCAGCAGCTTGAAGGGACAGGGGAACTCACCCCTCCACTTT
clone_size: .; d_call: .; v_call: TRBV11-2; j_call: TRBJ2-2; cdr3_aa: CASSFPNRTGPNTGELFF; cdr3_nt: TGTGCCAGCAGCTTTCCAAACCGAACAGGGCCTAACACCGGGGAGCTGTTTTTT
clone_size: few; d_call: TRBD1; v_call: TRBV20-1; j_call: TRBJ2-1; cdr3_aa: CSAKGQVYNEQFF; cdr3_nt: TGCAGTGCTAAAGGACAGGTATACAATGAGCAGTTCTTC
clone_size: few; d_call: .; v_call: TRBV4-2; j_call: TRBJ2-7; cdr3_aa: CASSQEFSSYEQYF; cdr3_nt: TGTGCCAGCAGCCAAGAGTTCAGCTCCTACGAGCAGTACTTC
clone_size: .; d_call: .; v_call: TRBV20-1; j_call: TRBJ2-7; cdr3_aa: CSARPWGSTYEQYF; cdr3_nt: TGCAGTGCTCGACCCTGGGGGAGTACGTACGAGCAGTACTTC
clone_size: many; d_call: .; v_call: TRBV29-1; j_call: TRBJ2-7; cdr3_aa: CSVESQDSYEQYF; cdr3_nt: TGCAGCGTTGAATCTCAGGATTCCTACGAGCAGTACTTC
clone_size: .; d_call: .; v_call: TRBV5-5; j_call: TRBJ2-2; cdr3_aa: CASSPLSRELFF; cdr3_nt: TGTGCCAGCAGCCCCCTAAGCCGGGAGCTGTTTTTT
clone_size: few; d_call: .; v_call: TRBV20-1; j_call: TRBJ1-2; cdr3_aa: CSASHSPTPNYGYTF; cdr3_nt: TGCAGTGCTAGCCATTCCCCAACACCGAACTATGGCTACACCTTC
clone_size: few; d_call: .; v_call: TRBV20-1; j_call: TRBJ1-2; cdr3_aa: CSAAFNGYTF; cdr3_nt: TGCAGTGCCGCTTTTAATGGCTACACCTTC